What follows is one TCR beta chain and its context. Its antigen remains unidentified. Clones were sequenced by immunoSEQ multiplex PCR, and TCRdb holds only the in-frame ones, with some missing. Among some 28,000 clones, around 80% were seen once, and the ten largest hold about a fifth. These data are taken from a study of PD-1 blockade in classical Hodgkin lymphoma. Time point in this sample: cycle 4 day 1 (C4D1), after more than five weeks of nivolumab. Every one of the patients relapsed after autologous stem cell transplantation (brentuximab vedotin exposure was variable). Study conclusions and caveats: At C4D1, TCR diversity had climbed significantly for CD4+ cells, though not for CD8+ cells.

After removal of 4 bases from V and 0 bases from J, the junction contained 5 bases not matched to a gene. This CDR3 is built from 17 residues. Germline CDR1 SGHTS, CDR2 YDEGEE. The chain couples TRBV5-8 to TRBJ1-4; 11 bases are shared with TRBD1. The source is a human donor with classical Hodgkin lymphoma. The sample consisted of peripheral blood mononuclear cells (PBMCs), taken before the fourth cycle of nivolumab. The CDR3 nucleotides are TGTGCCAGCAGCGCACCGGGACAGGGGGCAACTAATGAAAAACTGTTTTTT. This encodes CASSAPGQGATNEKLFF.